These 21 T cell receptor beta chains were all obtained from the same sample, sequenced in a study of shared clonotypes between healthy human individuals (TCRdb year 2020). The library came from the immunoSEQ multiplex PCR assay. This immuneACCESS table, as held by TCRdb, lists in-frame sequences with V and J called but not all clones. Of the missing ones, under half trace to an unresolved V gene in checked studies; the others have no known cause. The sample table lists around 700,000 clones, approximately 74% of them with a count of one. The ten top clones hold 1.5% to 2% of the sample. The source material was memory CD4+ T cells sorted from blood. The meaning of the sample's cell subset or site label: CD45RA-negative fraction. The receptors here all came from a woman aged 25-40 years in good health.

The table lists this clone with a count of one. The rearrangement links TRBV19 to TRBJ2-2; D is perhaps TRBD2 (5 bases). Between the trimmed V and J ends, which lost 6 bases and 0 bases, there was a span of 23 bases. The CDR3 runs 19 residues. Germline V gives CDR1 LNHDA, CDR2 SQIVND (reference sequence). The CDR3 protein is CASRAGGLPLFANTGELFF. CDR3 DNA: TGTGCCAGTAGGGCGGGCGGGCTTCCGCTGTTCGCGAACACCGGGGAGCTGTTTTTT.

V usage is TRBV19 and J usage is TRBJ1-1; D is perhaps TRBD1 (6 bases). The CDR3 extends over 16 amino acids. CDR1 is LNHDA and CDR2 is SQIVND in the germline V gene (reference sequence). The germline V and J ends were trimmed by 8 bases and 3 bases, with 22 bases remaining between them. The CDR3 region is CASAPGEGRTHTEAFF. The CDR3 DNA is TGTGCCAGTGCCCCAGGGGAGGGGCGCACCCACACTGAAGCTTTCTTT.

A note on this clone: A read error may produce the germline difference seen at one junction end. The gene calls are TRBV6-1 and TRBJ2-3, with a weak D call TRBD1 (5 bases). CDR1 is MNHNS and CDR2 is SASEGT in the germline V gene. CDR3 size: 15 residues. The CDR3 is CASSEGATGTDTQYF. The CDR3 bases are TGTGCCAGCAGCGAAGGGGCCACCGGCACAGATACGCAGTATTTT.

The chain joins TRBV2 to TRBJ2-7, with 10 bases that match TRBD2. The CDR3 runs 14 residues. Germline lookup yields CDR1 SNHLY and CDR2 FYNNEI. V lost 6 bases and J lost 5; bases outside the gene matches: 7. The CDR3 sequence is CASRFSGRFNEQYF. The CDR3 bases are TGTGCCAGCAGGTTTAGCGGGAGGTTTAACGAGCAGTACTTC.

The gene calls are TRBV7-9 and TRBJ2-1, with D maybe TRBD1 (6 bases). Deletions cut 6 bases from V and 1 base from J, with 16 bases between. Germline V lookup: CDR1 SEHNR, CDR2 FQNEAQ (reference sequence). The length of the CDR3 is 16 residues. CDR3 DNA sequence: TGTGCCAGCAGACTAAACCTAGGGGGATCCTACAATGAGCAGTTCTTC. This encodes CASRLNLGGSYNEQFF.

The rearrangement links TRBV10-1 to TRBJ2-7; TRBD1 might be the D (6 bases). V dropped 2 bases and J dropped 3 bases, with 14 bases sitting between them. The length of the CDR3 is 15 residues. The V gene's germline CDR1 is WNHNN and CDR2 SYGVQD (reference sequence). The CDR3 spells CASSEGRGPFYEQYF. The CDR3 DNA reads as TGCGCCAGCAGTGAGGGCAGGGGTCCCTTCTACGAGCAGTACTTC.

A single count supports this clone. This chain links TRBV15 with TRBJ2-7; D gene unclear. This CDR3 has 15 residues. Trimming cost V 0 bases and J 2 bases, with 11 bases left between them. Germline assignment: CDR1 LNHNV and CDR2 YYDKDF (reference sequence). The CDR3 DNA is TGTGCCACCAGCAGAGATTCGCGAAACACCTACGAGCAGTACTTC. It encodes CATSRDSRNTYEQYF.

The chain couples TRBV5-1 to TRBJ1-1, with D possibly being TRBD1 (6 bases). Germline V gene lookup returns CDR1 SGHRS and CDR2 YFSETQ. V was trimmed by 3 bases and J by 0 bases, leaving 9 bases between them. This CDR3 contains 14 residues. The CDR3 DNA is TGCGCCAGCAGCTGGGGGGCTTTGAACACTGAAGCTTTCTTT. It yields the protein CASSWGALNTEAFF.

The chain has TRBV7-8 and TRBJ2-7, with TRBD2 matching 7 bases. The junction had 5 bases not matched to a gene; V was cut back by 2 bases and J by 7 bases. CDR3 length equals 13 residues. Germline V CDR1 and CDR2: SGHVS, FQNEAQ. Written as DNA, the CDR3 is TGTGCCAGCAGCTTACGTGGGGGGGTGGAGCAGTACTTC. This codes for CASSLRGGVEQYF. The variable domain in full, with the rest retrieved from reference TRBV7-8 and TRBJ2-7, is GAGVSQSPRYKVAKRGQDVALRCDPISGHVSLFWYQQALGQGPEFLTYFQNEAQLDKSGLPSDRFFAERPEGSVSTLKIQRTQQEDSAVYLCASSLRGGVEQYFGPGTRLTVT.

Only a few counts were recorded for this clone. The chain employs TRBV5-4 and TRBJ2-7, with D perhaps matching TRBD2 (5 bases). The germline V gene encodes CDR1 SGHNT and CDR2 YYREEE (reference sequence). This CDR3 has 13 amino acids. V lost 0 bases and J lost 11, with 15 bases in between. CDR3 in DNA: TGTGCCAGCAGCTTGGCCGGGGTACCACATGAGTACTTC. Its translation: CASSLAGVPHEYF.

In its sample, this clone was seen a few times. The chain recombines TRBV25-1 with TRBJ2-7, with TRBD2 matching over 8 bases. The junction had 14 bases not matched to a gene; V was cut back by 6 bases and J by 7 bases. CDR3 length: 15 residues. Per the germline V gene, CDR1 is MGHDK and CDR2 is SYGVNS. CDR3 loop: CASRGGSVAGREQYF. The CDR3 DNA follows: TGTGCCAGCAGGGGGGGGTCGGTAGCGGGACGGGAGCAGTACTTC.

The J gene is TRBJ1-3, the V gene TRBV30, with 7 bases identical to TRBD1. The CDR3 runs 14 residues. J was trimmed by 3 bases and V by 1 base; bases with no gene match: 3. Germline V gives CDR1 GTSNPN, CDR2 SVGIG (reference sequence). CDR3 in DNA: TGTGCCTGGAGTGAGGGGGCGCTTGGAAACACCATATATTTT. It yields the protein CAWSEGALGNTIYF.

V usage is TRBV25-1 and J usage is TRBJ1-1; D call uncertain. CDR3 length: 12 amino acids. V dropped 2 bases and J dropped 8 bases, with 9 bases sitting between them. From germline, CDR1 is MGHDK and CDR2 SYGVNS. The CDR3 here is CASSENELEAFF. CDR3 nucleotides: TGTGCCAGCAGTGAAAACGAGCTGGAAGCTTTCTTT.

The chain uses TRBV7-7 and TRBJ2-7; weak D call: TRBD1 (5 bases). The length of the CDR3 is 13 residues. V lost 1 base and J lost 3, with 7 bases in between. The germline gives CDR1 SSHAT, CDR2 FNYEAQ (reference sequence). CDR3 in DNA: TGTGCCAGCAGCTTAGGACAGAACTACGAGCAGTACTTC. Residues: CASSLGQNYEQYF.

Details on this clone: A much larger clonotype is one base distant, so this may be a read error. Other DNA sequences in this sample translate to the same CDR3. The chain carries TRBV5-4 and TRBJ1-4, with D uncertain. The CDR3 covers 14 residues. CDR1 and CDR2 (germline): SGHNT, YYREEE (reference sequence). V was pared by 2 bases and J by 0 bases, with 5 bases between. This CDR3 reads CASSFGATNEKLFF. In nucleotides, the CDR3 is TGTGCCAGCAGCTTCGGAGCAACTAATGAAAAACTGTTTTTT.

Turning to this clone: The same CDR3 can be traced to other DNA sequences in this sample. The chain joins TRBV5-4 to TRBJ1-2, with TRBD1 matching over 9 bases. Germline V gene data show CDR1 as SGHNT and CDR2 as YYREEE (reference sequence). With 4 bases clipped from V and 7 bases from J, the junction kept 5 bases outside the gene matches. This CDR3 region has 13 residues. This CDR3 is CASSRDRVGGYTF. The CDR3, as DNA: TGTGCCAGCAGCAGGGACAGGGTCGGTGGCTACACCTTC.

The chain carries TRBV7-8 and TRBJ1-3; tentatively, D is TRBD1 (6 bases). Germline assignment: CDR1 SGHVS and CDR2 FQNEAQ. Trimming pared 1 base from V and 2 bases from J, leaving 15 bases between. The CDR3 totals 17 residues. In nucleotides, the CDR3 is TGTGCCAGCAGCTTAGGGGTAGGGGGAATGGCTGGAAACACCATATATTTT. Protein product: CASSLGVGGMAGNTIYF.

The chain employs TRBV5-1 and TRBJ2-7, with a possible D match to TRBD1 (6 bases). Deletions cut 3 bases from V and 2 bases from J, with 15 bases between. CDR3 size: 15 residues. Germline values: CDR1 SGHRS, CDR2 YFSETQ. CDR3 region: CASSSYRDKTYEQYF. The CDR3 coding sequence is TGCGCCAGCAGCTCATACCGGGACAAGACCTACGAGCAGTACTTC.

This rearrangement joins TRBV6-5 to TRBJ2-2, with TRBD2 matching 9 bases. V shed 2 bases, J shed 7 bases, and the junction held 5 bases outside the gene matches. CDR3 length equals 15 residues. Per germline, CDR1 MNHEY and CDR2 SVGAGI. DNA for the CDR3: TGTGCCAGCAGTTACGCAGCGGGAGGTCACGGGGAGCTGTTTTTT. It is translated as CASSYAAGGHGELFF.

V usage is TRBV27 and J usage is TRBJ2-7; TRBD2 might be the D (6 bases). The germline V gene encodes CDR1 MNHEY and CDR2 SMNVEV (reference sequence). This CDR3 is 15 amino acids long. Trimming removed 5 bases at V and 1 base at J, with 15 bases between. This CDR3 is CASSKSHGGSYEQYF. In DNA, the CDR3 is TGTGCCAGCAGTAAGTCCCACGGGGGTTCCTACGAGCAGTACTTC.

The V call is TRBV6-5, the J call TRBJ2-7; possibly TRBD1 or TRBD2 for D (5 bases each). The CDR3 is 15 residues long. Between the trimmed V and J ends, which lost 0 bases and 9 bases, there was a span of 18 bases. Germline loops: CDR1 MNHEY, CDR2 SVGAGI. CDR3 DNA: TGTGCCAGCAGTTACTCCGGGGCCGCCACAGACTCGCAGTACTTC. Translated: CASSYSGAATDSQYF.